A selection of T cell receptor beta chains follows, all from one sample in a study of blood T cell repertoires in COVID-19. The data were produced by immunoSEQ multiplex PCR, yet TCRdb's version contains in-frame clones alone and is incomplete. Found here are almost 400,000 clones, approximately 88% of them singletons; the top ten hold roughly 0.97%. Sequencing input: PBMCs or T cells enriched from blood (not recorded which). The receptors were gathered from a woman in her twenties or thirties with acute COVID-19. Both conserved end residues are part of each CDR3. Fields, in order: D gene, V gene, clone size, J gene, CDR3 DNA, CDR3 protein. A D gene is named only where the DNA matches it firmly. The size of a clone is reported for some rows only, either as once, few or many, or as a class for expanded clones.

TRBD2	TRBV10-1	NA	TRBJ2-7	TGCGCCAGCAGTGAGTCGGGCGGGAGCTCCTACGAGCAGTACTTC	CASSESGGSSYEQYF
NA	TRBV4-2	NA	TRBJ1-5	TGTGCCAGCAGCCAAGTTGAGGGAGGGCAGCCCCAGCATTTT	CASSQVEGGQPQHF
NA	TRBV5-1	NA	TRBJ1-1	TGCGCCAGCAGCTTAAGTATCGGAGGCGACAACACTGAAGCTTTCTTT	CASSLSIGGDNTEAFF
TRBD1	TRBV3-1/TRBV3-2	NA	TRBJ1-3	TGTGCCAGCAGCCAGGTTACCGGGACAGGGACAGGAAACACCATATATTTT	CASSQVTGTGTGNTIYF
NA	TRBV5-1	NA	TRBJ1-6	TGCGCCAGCAGCTTGGGGGGAGTAGGACTGGGTTCACCCCTCCACTTT	CASSLGGVGLGSPLHF
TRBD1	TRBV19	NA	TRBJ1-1	TGTGCCAGTAGCCCCATACGGGACAGGGAATTTTTCACTGAAGCTTTCTTT	CASSPIRDREFFTEAFF
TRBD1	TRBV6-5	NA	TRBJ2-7	TGTGCCAGCAGCCCGGGACAGCGAGCCGAGCAGTACTTC	CASSPGQRAEQYF
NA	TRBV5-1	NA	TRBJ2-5	TGCGCCAGCAGCCTCTCCGGGAGATCAGAGACCCAGTACTTC	CASSLSGRSETQYF
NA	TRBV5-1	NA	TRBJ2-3	TGCGCCAGCAGCCCAGGACGACAGACAGATACGCAGTATTTT	CASSPGRQTDTQYF
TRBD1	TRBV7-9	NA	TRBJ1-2	TGTGCCAGCAGCTTAGGACCCGGACAGGGTACCGGCTATGGCTACACCTTC	CASSLGPGQGTGYGYTF
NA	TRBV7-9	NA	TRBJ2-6	TGTGCCAGCAGCGCCCCCCCCGGGTCTGGGGCCAACGTCCTGACTTTC	CASSAPPGSGANVLTF
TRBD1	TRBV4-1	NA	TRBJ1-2	TGCGCCAGCAGCCAAGAACGGACAGGGGGCAGATATGGCTACACCTTC	CASSQERTGGRYGYTF
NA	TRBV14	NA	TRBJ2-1	TGTGCCAGCAGCGTATCAGGACTTGAGCAGTTCTTC	CASSVSGLEQFF
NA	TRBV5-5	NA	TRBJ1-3	TGTGCCAGCAGCTTGGGGCAGGGGGGAAACACCATATATTTT	CASSLGQGGNTIYF
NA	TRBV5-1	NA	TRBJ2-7	TGCGCCAGCAGCTCTAATGGTGGGCGATACGAGCAGTACTTC	CASSSNGGRYEQYF
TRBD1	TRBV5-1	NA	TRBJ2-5	TGCGCCAGCAGCTTGGTACCCCAGGGGGCCGGGGAGACCCAGTACTTC	CASSLVPQGAGETQYF
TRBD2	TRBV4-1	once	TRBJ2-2	TGCGCCAGCAGCCAATCACCGTCTCCGGGACTAGCGGAGAAAACCGGGGAGCTGTTTTTT	CASSQSPSPGLAEKTGELFF
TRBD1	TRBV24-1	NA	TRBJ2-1	TGTGCCACCAGTGACCCTACTCGACAGGGGTCCTACAATGAGCAGTTCTTC	CATSDPTRQGSYNEQFF
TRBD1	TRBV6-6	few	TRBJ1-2	TGTGCCAGCGGGAACGCGATGACAGGGTACAATGGCTACACCTTC	CASGNAMTGYNGYTF
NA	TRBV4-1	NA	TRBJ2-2	TGCGCCAGCAGCCCCGTTCGGGGGTCGAACACCGGGGAGCTGTTTTTT	CASSPVRGSNTGELFF
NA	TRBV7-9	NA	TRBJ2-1	TGTGCCAGCAGCTCAACCCGGGTCTCCAATGAGCAGTTCTTC	CASSSTRVSNEQFF
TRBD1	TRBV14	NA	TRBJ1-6	TGTGCCAGCAGCCCAAGACAGGGCTCGAGTAATTCACCCCTCCACTTT	CASSPRQGSSNSPLHF
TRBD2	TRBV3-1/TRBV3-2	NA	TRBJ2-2	TGTGCCAGCAGCCGGGGCGGGGGCACCGGGGAGCTGTTTTTT	CASSRGGGTGELFF
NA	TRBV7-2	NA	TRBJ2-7	TGTGCCAGCAGCTTAGGTGGGGGGACCTACTACGAGCAGTACTTC	CASSLGGGTYYEQYF
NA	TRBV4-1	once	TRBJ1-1	TGCGCCAGCAGCCAAGATCGAGGAGACGCTGAAGCTTTCTTT	CASSQDRGDAEAFF
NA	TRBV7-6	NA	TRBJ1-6	TGTGCCAGCAGCTTACTCAGGAATAATTCACCCCTCCACTTT	CASSLLRNNSPLHF
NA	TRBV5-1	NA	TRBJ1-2	TGCGCCAGCAGCTACTACAGGGAGGGCTATGGCTACACCTTC	CASSYYREGYGYTF
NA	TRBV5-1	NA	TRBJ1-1	TGCGCCAGCAGCTTCAAGGCCGGGAGCACTGAAGCTTTCTTT	CASSFKAGSTEAFF
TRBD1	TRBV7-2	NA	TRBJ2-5	TGTGCCAGCAGCTTAGCGGGGACAGATCAAGAGACCCAGTACTTC	CASSLAGTDQETQYF